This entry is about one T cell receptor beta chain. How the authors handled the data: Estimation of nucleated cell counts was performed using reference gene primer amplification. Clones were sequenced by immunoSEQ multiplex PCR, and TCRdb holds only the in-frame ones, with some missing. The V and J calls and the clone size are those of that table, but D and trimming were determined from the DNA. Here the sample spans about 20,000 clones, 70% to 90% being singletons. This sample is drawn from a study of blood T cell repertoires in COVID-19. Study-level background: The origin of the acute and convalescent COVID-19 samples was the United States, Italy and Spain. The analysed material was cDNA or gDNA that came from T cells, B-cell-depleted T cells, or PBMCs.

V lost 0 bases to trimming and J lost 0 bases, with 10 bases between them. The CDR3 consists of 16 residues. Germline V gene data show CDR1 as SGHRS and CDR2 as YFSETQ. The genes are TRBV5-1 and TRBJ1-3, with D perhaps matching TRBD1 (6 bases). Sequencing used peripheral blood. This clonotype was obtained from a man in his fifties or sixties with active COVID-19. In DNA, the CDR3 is TGCGCCAGCAGCTTGGCCGGGGACACCTCTGGAAACACCATATATTTT. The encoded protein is CASSLAGDTSGNTIYF.